This is a list of T cell receptor beta chains from one sample in a study of blood T cell repertoires in COVID-19. Measured with immunoSEQ multiplex PCR; TCRdb has only the in-frame clones, and not every one. The sample consists of 200,000 to 250,000 clones, around 82% of them appearing once. Material: peripheral blood. The receptors shown here come from a woman of 80 years or more with active or convalescent COVID-19. CDR3s include the opening cysteine and the closing phenylalanine or tryptophan. A D gene is named only where the DNA matches it firmly.

cdr3_nt	cdr3_aa	v_call	j_call	d_call
TGCGCCAGCAGCCAAGATATTCTAGGTGAAGCTTTCTTT	CASSQDILGEAFF	TRBV4-1	TRBJ1-1	NA
TGTGCCAGCAGTCCGACTACTATCCAAGAGACCCAGTACTTC	CASSPTTIQETQYF	TRBV3-1/TRBV3-2	TRBJ2-5	NA
TGTGCCAGCAGTTCGGACAGGACGAACACCGGGGAGCTGTTTTTT	CASSSDRTNTGELFF	TRBV6-5	TRBJ2-2	TRBD1
TGTGCCAGCGGAGGGACGGACGACTCTGGAAACACCATATATTTT	CASGGTDDSGNTIYF	TRBV6-5	TRBJ1-3	NA
TGTGCCATCAGATCAGGACAGGGGATGGCGAAAATAGGGTCTGGAAACACCATATATTTT	CAIRSGQGMAKIGSGNTIYF	TRBV10-3	TRBJ1-3	TRBD1
TGTGCCAGCAGCCGCGGGGGTTGGAATCAGCCCCAGCATTTT	CASSRGGWNQPQHF	TRBV25-1	TRBJ1-5	NA
TGTGCCAGTAGTACGGACAGGGGTCAGCCCCAGCATTTT	CASSTDRGQPQHF	TRBV19	TRBJ1-5	TRBD1
TGTGCCAGCAGCTCTCTTGGGACACAGGATAATTCACCCCTCCACTTT	CASSSLGTQDNSPLHF	TRBV7-9	TRBJ1-6	NA
TGCACCACTCCAATAGCGGGGGGAGGCGCCCAGTACTTC	CTTPIAGGGAQYF	TRBV1	TRBJ2-5	NA
TGTGCCAGCAGTTTGAGGGCGGTTCAGCCCCAGCATTTT	CASSLRAVQPQHF	TRBV28	TRBJ1-5	NA